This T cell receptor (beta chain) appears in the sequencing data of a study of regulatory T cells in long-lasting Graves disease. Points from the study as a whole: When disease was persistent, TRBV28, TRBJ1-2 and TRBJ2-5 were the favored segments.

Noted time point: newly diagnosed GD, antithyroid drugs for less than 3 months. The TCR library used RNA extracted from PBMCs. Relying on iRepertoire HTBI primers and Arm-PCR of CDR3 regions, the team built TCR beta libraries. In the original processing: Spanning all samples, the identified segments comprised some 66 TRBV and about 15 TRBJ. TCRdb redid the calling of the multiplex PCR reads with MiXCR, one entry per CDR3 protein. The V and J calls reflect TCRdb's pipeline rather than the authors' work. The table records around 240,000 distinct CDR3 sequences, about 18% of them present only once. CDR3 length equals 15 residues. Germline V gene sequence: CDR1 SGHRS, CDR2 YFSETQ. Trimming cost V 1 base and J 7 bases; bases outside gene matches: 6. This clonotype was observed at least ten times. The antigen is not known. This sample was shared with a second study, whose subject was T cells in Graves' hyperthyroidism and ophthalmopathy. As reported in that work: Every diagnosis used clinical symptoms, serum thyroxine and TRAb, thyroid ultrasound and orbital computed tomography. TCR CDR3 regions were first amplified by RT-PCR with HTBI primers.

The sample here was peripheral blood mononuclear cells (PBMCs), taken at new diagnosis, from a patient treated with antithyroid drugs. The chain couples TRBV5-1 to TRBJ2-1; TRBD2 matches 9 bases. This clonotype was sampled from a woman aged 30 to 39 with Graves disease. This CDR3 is CASSLPASGGNEQFF. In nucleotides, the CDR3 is TGCGCCAGCAGCTTGCCGGCCAGCGGGGGGAATGAGCAGTTCTTC.